Listed below are T cell receptor beta chains from one sample, sequenced in a study of STAT5B mutations in CD4+ large granular lymphocyte leukemia. Sequenced by immunoSEQ multiplex PCR; TCRdb stores in-frame clones only, minus some. This sample has tens of thousands of clones, with more than 80% found just once. The sequenced material came from CD4+ T cells from blood buffy coats. The origin of the receptors is a human donor in good health. Both conserved end residues are part of each CDR3. A D gene is named only where the DNA matches it firmly.

j_call v_call d_call cdr3_aa cdr3_nt
TRBJ2-2 TRBV7-2 TRBD2 CASSLGLAGSGELFF TGTGCCAGCAGCTTAGGACTAGCGGGATCGGGGGAGCTGTTTTTT
TRBJ1-2 TRBV6-1 TRBD1 CASSESPGQGAFYRYTF TGTGCCAGCAGTGAAAGCCCAGGACAGGGGGCTTTCTATCGCTACACCTTC
TRBJ2-7 TRBV5-6 TRBD1 CASSWGPTGGIYEQYF TGTGCCAGCAGCTGGGGTCCCACAGGGGGGATCTACGAGCAGTACTTC
TRBJ2-1 TRBV7-6 TRBD2 CASSLGTINEQFF TGTGCCAGCAGCCTAGGGACTATCAATGAGCAGTTCTTC
TRBJ1-3 TRBV1 . CTSSQDSGGRDKGNTRYF TGCACCAGCAGCCAAGATTCTGGGGGGCGCGATAAGGGAAACACCAGATATTTT
TRBJ1-1 TRBV7-2 . CASSLMGTNTEAFF TGTGCCAGCAGCTTAATGGGGACAAACACTGAAGCTTTCTTT
TRBJ1-2 TRBV30 . CAWAADNYGYGYTF TGTGCCTGGGCCGCCGACAACTACGGCTATGGCTACACCTTC
TRBJ2-5 TRBV11-2 TRBD2 CASSLGIAGSETQYF TGTGCCAGCAGCTTAGGAATAGCGGGGTCAGAGACCCAGTACTTC
TRBJ2-6 TRBV19 TRBD1 CASSRQGAGGANVLTF TGTGCCAGTAGCAGACAGGGGGCAGGGGGGGCCAACGTCCTGACTTTC
TRBJ1-4 TRBV6-6 . CASTKEGRYEKLFF TGTGCCAGCACCAAGGAGGGCAGATATGAAAAACTGTTTTTT
TRBJ1-1 TRBV11-2 . CASSLRVGGTEAFF TGTGCCAGCAGCTTAAGGGTAGGGGGCACTGAAGCTTTCTTT
TRBJ2-7 TRBV5-4 . CASSSGKGSYEQYF TGTGCCAGCAGCTCCGGAAAGGGGAGCTACGAGCAGTACTTC
TRBJ2-2 TRBV29-1 . CSQGGAGTGELFF TGCAGCCAGGGGGGGGCAGGAACCGGGGAGCTGTTTTTT
TRBJ2-6 TRBV5-5 . CASSYHTTGSGANVLTF TGTGCCAGCAGTTACCACACTACAGGCTCTGGGGCCAACGTCCTGACTTTC
TRBJ1-1 TRBV30 . CACPLGGGHTEAFF TGTGCCTGTCCCCTCGGCGGGGGGCACACTGAAGCTTTCTTT
TRBJ2-2 TRBV30 TRBD2 CAWSVFLREGHTGELFF TGTGCCTGGAGTGTATTCTTGCGGGAGGGCCACACCGGGGAGCTGTTTTTT
TRBJ2-1 TRBV7-3 . CASSLGRTQGEQFF TGTGCCAGCAGCTTAGGCAGGACACAGGGTGAGCAGTTCTTC
TRBJ1-2 TRBV4-2 . CASSQDVTENYGYTF TGTGCCAGCAGCCAAGATGTCACAGAGAACTATGGCTACACCTTC